This TCR beta chain was recovered during a study of chemoradiotherapy in HPV16-positive cancers. For the study at large: Candidate HPV-specific T-cell clones and common TCR motifs came from functional assays in two HPV16-positive patients. Regarding the study as a whole: During treatment, candidate HPV-specific clones and E7-related motifs expanded in tumor. Functional assays defining HPV-specific T cells used only a couple of HPV16-positive patients.

The repertoire was sequenced with immunoSEQ multiplex PCR; TCRdb's copy has only in-frame clones and lacks some. The table includes under 14,000 clones, approximately 74% detected once. V was pared by 3 bases and J by 2 bases, with 7 bases of the junction left unmatched. CDR1 is KGHSY and CDR2 is FQNENV in the germline V gene. The CDR3 contains 16 residues. Details on this clone: As yet, its antigen is unknown.

The origin of this receptor is a human donor with HPV-associated anogenital cancer. Sampling was carried out from a patient who underwent chemoradiotherapy. The J gene is TRBJ2-1, the V gene TRBV16; 7 positions agree with TRBD1. DNA for the CDR3: TGTGCCAGCAGCCAGCCCGACAGGGCGCCCTACAATGAGCAGTTCTTC. As protein: CASSQPDRAPYNEQFF.